These T cell receptor beta chains were read from a single sample in a study of blood T cell repertoires in COVID-19. Repertoires were generated with immunoSEQ multiplex PCR, while TCRdb's copy carries only in-frame clones and drops some. Here the sample spans some 200,000 clones, 65% to 90% being singletons. Sequencing was done on a sample of PBMCs or T cells enriched from blood (not recorded which). The receptors shown here come from a man in his forties or fifties who had recovered from COVID-19. CDR3s include the opening cysteine and the closing phenylalanine or tryptophan. D genes are given only for firm matches. The size of a clone is reported for some rows only, either as once, few or many, or as a class for expanded clones.

v_gene	len	j_gene	d_gene	abundance	CDR3nt	CDR3aa
TRBV5-6	14	TRBJ1-6	NA	NA	TGTGCCAGCAGCTTGGAGCGAGCCAATTCACCCCTCCACTTT	CASSLERANSPLHF
TRBV4-3	15	TRBJ1-1	NA	NA	TGCGCCAGCAGCCAAGAAGGGGCCGCGGGGGGTGAAGCTTTCTTT	CASSQEGAAGGEAFF
TRBV27	15	TRBJ1-5	TRBD1	NA	TGTGCCAGCGCAAGGAAAACAGGGGTGGATCAGCCCCAGCATTTT	CASARKTGVDQPQHF
TRBV6-5	14	TRBJ2-1	TRBD1	NA	TGTGCCAGCAGAGGACAGGGGTTGCGAAATGAGCAGTTCTTC	CASRGQGLRNEQFF
TRBV10-1	14	TRBJ1-1	NA	few	TGCGCCAGCAGTGAAGTACAGGGAAGGGGTGAAGCTTTCTTT	CASSEVQGRGEAFF
TRBV27	16	TRBJ1-6	TRBD1	NA	TGTGCCAGCAGTAGCGGGGGACAGGGTCTTTGGTCACCCCTCCACTTT	CASSSGGQGLWSPLHF
TRBV6-1	13	TRBJ2-7	NA	NA	TGTGCCAGCACTGGGAGCTTCGGCTACGAGCAGTACTTC	CASTGSFGYEQYF
TRBV29-1	13	TRBJ2-3	NA	NA	TGCAGCCTTCGGGACAATGGACAAGATACGCAGTATTTT	CSLRDNGQDTQYF
TRBV7-2	15	TRBJ1-2	TRBD1	NA	TGTGCCAGCAGCTTAGGGACAGGAGCTTACTATGGCTACACCTTC	CASSLGTGAYYGYTF
TRBV29-1	12	TRBJ2-5	NA	NA	TGCAGCGCCAGGACGGGAGAAGAGACCCAGTACTTC	CSARTGEETQYF
TRBV3-1/TRBV3-2	14	TRBJ1-1	NA	NA	TGTGCCAGCAGCCCCAGGGGCAGGGACACTGAAGCTTTCTTT	CASSPRGRDTEAFF
TRBV7-9	15	TRBJ1-2	TRBD1	few	TGTGCCAGCAGTCCACAGGGGCTCCGCGGCTATGGCTACACCTTC	CASSPQGLRGYGYTF
TRBV7-3	13	TRBJ2-3	NA	NA	TGTGCCAGCAGCCGAACTAGCACAGATACGCAGTATTTT	CASSRTSTDTQYF
TRBV27	15	TRBJ2-2	NA	NA	TGTGCCAGCAGCCCCGGGACACCGAACACCGGGGAGCTGTTTTTT	CASSPGTPNTGELFF
TRBV2	15	TRBJ1-4	TRBD1	NA	TGTGCCAGCAGTACAGGGGTGGGAGCTAATGAAAAACTGTTTTTT	CASSTGVGANEKLFF
TRBV10-2	16	TRBJ1-3	NA	NA	TGCGCCAGCAGTCCTCTTTGGGGGGACTCTGGAAACACCATATATTTT	CASSPLWGDSGNTIYF
TRBV6-6	14	TRBJ1-5	TRBD1	NA	TGTGCCAGCCGAGATCCAGGGGGATATCAGCCCCAGCATTTT	CASRDPGGYQPQHF
TRBV9	15	TRBJ1-5	NA	few	TGTGCCAGCAGCTCCTCAGGGTACGGCAATCAGCCCCAGCATTTT	CASSSSGYGNQPQHF
TRBV10-2	16	TRBJ1-2	NA	NA	TGCGCCAGCAGCGAGCAAATTGGGGCAACTAACTATGGCTACACCTTC	CASSEQIGATNYGYTF
TRBV6-5	15	TRBJ2-3	NA	once	TGTGCCAGCAGTTACTCCGGGAGAACCACAGATACGCAGTATTTT	CASSYSGRTTDTQYF
TRBV6-4	14	TRBJ2-1	NA	NA	TGTGCCAGCAGTGACTCGGGGAGTTACAATGAGCAGTTCTTC	CASSDSGSYNEQFF
TRBV30	18	TRBJ2-1	NA	NA	TGTGCCTGGGTGCCCCGGGGAGGCCTAGCGTTCTCCTACAATGAGCAGTTCTTC	CAWVPRGGLAFSYNEQFF
TRBV2	15	TRBJ2-7	TRBD1	NA	TGTGCCAGCAGTTTTCCCGGGACAGGACACTACGAGCAGTACTTC	CASSFPGTGHYEQYF
TRBV4-1	15	TRBJ1-2	NA	NA	TGCGCCAGCAGCCAAGACAGGGGAGAGGGCTATGGCTACACCTTC	CASSQDRGEGYGYTF
TRBV2	15	TRBJ1-5	NA	once	TGTGCCAGCAGCCCGACAGTGAATAGCAATCAGCCCCAGCATTTT	CASSPTVNSNQPQHF
TRBV5-1	13	TRBJ1-5	NA	NA	TGCGCCAGCAGCTTCAACAGGGATCAGCCCCAGCATTTT	CASSFNRDQPQHF
TRBV24-1	16	TRBJ2-2	NA	NA	TGTGCCACCAGTGCGGGGGGCAGGGGAGCCACCGGGGAGCTGTTTTTT	CATSAGGRGATGELFF
TRBV6-2/TRBV6-3	14	TRBJ1-1	NA	NA	TGTGCCAGCAGCACGGACAGCATGAACACTGAAGCTTTCTTT	CASSTDSMNTEAFF
TRBV5-1	16	TRBJ1-6	NA	NA	TGCGCCAGCAGGTCAGGCGGGGGACTTGATAATTCACCCCTCCACTTT	CASRSGGGLDNSPLHF
TRBV30	14	TRBJ1-1	TRBD1	few	TGTGCCTGGAGTTCCAGGCGAGGGGGCGTTGAAGCTTTCTTT	CAWSSRRGGVEAFF
TRBV29-1	13	TRBJ2-7	NA	NA	TGCAGCGTTGAAACGGACAGCTCCTACGAGCAGTACTTC	CSVETDSSYEQYF
TRBV6-5	12	TRBJ1-4	NA	NA	TGTGCCAGCAGGCAGGGTTCTGAAAAACTGTTTTTT	CASRQGSEKLFF
TRBV5-8	15	TRBJ2-7	NA	NA	TGTGCCAGCAGCTTGGCATTCGGGGTCTCCTACGAGCAGTACTTC	CASSLAFGVSYEQYF
TRBV27	16	TRBJ2-1	TRBD2	NA	TGTGCCAGCAGTCGAAGACTAGCGGAACTTTACAATGAGCAGTTCTTC	CASSRRLAELYNEQFF
TRBV2	11	TRBJ1-5	NA	NA	TGTGCCAGCAGTGAAGAGAGGTCCCAGCATTTT	CASSEERSQHF
TRBV19	12	TRBJ1-5	NA	NA	TGTGCCAGTAGTCAAACGGGTCAGCCCCAGCATTTT	CASSQTGQPQHF
TRBV7-2	15	TRBJ2-3	TRBD2	NA	TGTGCCAGCAGCTGGAATAGCGGGAGCGCAGATACGCAGTATTTT	CASSWNSGSADTQYF
TRBV28	13	TRBJ1-1	TRBD1	few	TGTGCCAGCACCCTTCAGGGGGGCACTGAAGCTTTCTTT	CASTLQGGTEAFF
TRBV13	14	TRBJ1-1	NA	NA	TGTGCCAGCAGCTCGACAGCAAACTACACTGAAGCTTTCTTT	CASSSTANYTEAFF
TRBV25-1	14	TRBJ2-6	NA	once	TGTGCCAGCAGCCACAGCTCTGGGGCCAACGTCCTGACTTTC	CASSHSSGANVLTF
TRBV12-3/TRBV12-4	13	TRBJ1-6	TRBD1	NA	TGTGCCACCTCCGGGACAGTAAATTCACCCCTCCACTTT	CATSGTVNSPLHF
TRBV7-2	14	TRBJ1-1	NA	once	TGTGCCAGCAGCTTAGTACGGGGGAGCACTGAAGCTTTCTTT	CASSLVRGSTEAFF
TRBV28	13	TRBJ1-1	NA	few	TGTGCCAGCAGTTTCCCAGGGCATACTGAAGCTTTCTTT	CASSFPGHTEAFF
TRBV6-5	16	TRBJ2-2	NA	NA	TGTGCCAGCAGTTACTCGATTTTGCCAGGTTCAGGGGAGCTGTTTTTT	CASSYSILPGSGELFF
TRBV3-1/TRBV3-2	16	TRBJ1-1	NA	few	TGTGCCAGCAGCCAAGAGGGATCGGGGATGAACACTGAAGCTTTCTTT	CASSQEGSGMNTEAFF
TRBV10-3	17	TRBJ2-2	TRBD2	NA	TGTGCCATCAGTGAGTCCTCGGGGGGTCCCAACACCGGGGAGCTGTTTTTT	CAISESSGGPNTGELFF